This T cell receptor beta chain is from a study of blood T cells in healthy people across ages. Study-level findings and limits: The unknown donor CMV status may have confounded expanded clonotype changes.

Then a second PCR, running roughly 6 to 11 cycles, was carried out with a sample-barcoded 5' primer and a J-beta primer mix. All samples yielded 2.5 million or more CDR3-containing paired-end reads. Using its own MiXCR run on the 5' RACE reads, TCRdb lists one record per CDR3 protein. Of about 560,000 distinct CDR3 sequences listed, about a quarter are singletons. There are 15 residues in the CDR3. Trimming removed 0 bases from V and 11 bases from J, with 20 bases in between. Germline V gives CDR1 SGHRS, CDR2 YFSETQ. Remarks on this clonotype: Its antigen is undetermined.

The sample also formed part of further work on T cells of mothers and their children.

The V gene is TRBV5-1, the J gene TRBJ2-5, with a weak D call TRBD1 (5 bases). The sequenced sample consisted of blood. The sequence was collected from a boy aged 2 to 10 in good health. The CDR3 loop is CASSLVWTRVEEQYF. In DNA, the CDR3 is TGCGCCAGCAGCTTGGTTTGGACACGAGTCGAGGAGCAGTACTTC.